Listed below are T cell receptor beta chains from one sample, sequenced in a study of response to subunit inactivated influenza vaccine. TCRdb independently ran MiXCR on the RT-PCR reads; one entry per CDR3 protein. This table holds 700,000 to 900,000 distinct CDR3 sequences, around 20% found once. Specimen: PBMCs from blood, collected around 5 days after vaccination. The receptors originated from a man aged 50 or older who received an inactivated influenza vaccine. CDR3s include the opening cysteine and the closing phenylalanine or tryptophan. The order of the fields is clone size, J gene, D gene, V gene, CDR3 protein, CDR3 DNA. The D gene is left open where the match is weak. Some rows have no size entry. The others give once, few or many, or a class for an expanded clone.

>many|TRBJ2-2|TRBD1|TRBV5-1
CASSPGTGYTGELFF
TGCGCCAGCAGCCCCGGGACAGGGTACACCGGGGAGCTGTTTTTT
>.|TRBJ2-2|TRBD1|TRBV5-1
CASSSDRGQNGELFF
TGCGCCAGCAGCTCCGACAGGGGGCAGAACGGGGAGCTGTTTTTT
>once|TRBJ1-1|.|TRBV27
CASSPQQGTEAFF
TGTGCCAGCAGTCCTCAACAGGGTACTGAAGCTTTCTTT
>.|TRBJ2-7|.|TRBV20-1
CSALDERSTYEQYF
TGCAGTGCACTCGACGAAAGGTCTACCTACGAGCAGTACTTC
>few|TRBJ2-1|.|TRBV27
CASSSGQYGIRGEQFF
TGTGCCAGCAGTTCTGGTCAATATGGGATCAGAGGTGAGCAGTTCTTC
>.|TRBJ2-1|TRBD1|TRBV29-1
CSVGRDRGYHRETYNEQFF
TGCAGCGTTGGTCGGGACAGGGGATACCACCGCGAGACGTACAATGAGCAGTTCTTC
>.|TRBJ1-1|.|TRBV5-1
CASKPVTSNTEAFF
TGCGCCAGCAAACCCGTGACATCAAACACTGAAGCTTTCTTT
>once|TRBJ2-3|.|TRBV29-1
CSVCLDRQTTDTQYF
TGCAGCGTTTGCCTGGACAGACAAACCACAGATACGCAGTATTTT
>.|TRBJ2-7|.|TRBV7-8
CASTTPGYEQYF
TGTGCCAGCACGACCCCCGGCTACGAGCAGTACTTC
>few|TRBJ2-7|.|TRBV10-1
CASSENQGYEQYF
TGCGCCAGCAGTGAAAATCAGGGCTACGAGCAGTACTTC
>many|TRBJ2-2|.|TRBV24-1
CATSDQRQEPTGELFF
TGTGCCACCAGTGACCAAAGACAGGAGCCCACCGGGGAGCTGTTTTTT
>.|TRBJ2-3|TRBD1|TRBV10-3
CAISETGATTDTQYF
TGTGCCATCAGTGAGACAGGGGCTACCACAGATACGCAGTATTTT
>.|TRBJ2-7|TRBD1|TRBV12-3/TRBV12-4
CASSLSGTGVFEQYF
TGTGCCAGCAGTTTATCGGGGACAGGGGTTTTCGAGCAGTACTTC
>.|TRBJ2-1|TRBD2|TRBV12-3/TRBV12-4
CASSSPGGGTQFF
TGTGCCAGCAGTTCCCCTGGGGGGGGGACCCAGTTCTTC
>few|TRBJ2-2|TRBD2|TRBV29-1
CSVGPGGTGELFF
TGCAGCGTTGGTCCGGGGGGCACCGGGGAGCTGTTTTTT
>.|TRBJ2-2|.|TRBV7-9
CASNGDFSTGELFF
TGTGCCAGCAACGGGGACTTCTCCACCGGGGAGCTGTTTTTT
>.|TRBJ1-2|.|TRBV29-1
CSVEGVTVNYGYTF
TGCAGCGTTGAAGGTGTGACCGTAAACTATGGCTACACCTTC
>.|TRBJ2-7|TRBD2|TRBV12-3/TRBV12-4
CASIFSGGRNEQYF
TGTGCCAGCATCTTTAGCGGGGGGAGGAACGAGCAGTACTTC
>few|TRBJ1-1|.|TRBV20-1
CSASSPQGGNTEAFF
TGCAGTGCTTCGTCCCCACAGGGAGGGAACACTGAAGCTTTCTTT
>few|TRBJ2-1|.|TRBV6-5
CASSLSYGTYNEQFF
TGTGCCAGCAGTTTATCATATGGGACCTACAATGAGCAGTTCTTC
>few|TRBJ1-4|.|TRBV30
CAWSVTREKLFF
TGTGCCTGGAGTGTAACACGGGAAAAACTGTTTTTT
>.|TRBJ2-7|TRBD1|TRBV2
CASRVTGATSEQYF
TGTGCCAGCAGGGTGACAGGGGCGACGAGCGAGCAGTACTTC
>few|TRBJ2-1|.|TRBV5-1
CASSPAGGVREQFF
TGCGCCAGCAGCCCAGCAGGGGGGGTTAGGGAGCAGTTCTTC
>.|TRBJ2-1|.|TRBV5-5
CASSLVPTAGNEQFF
TGTGCCAGCAGCTTGGTCCCTACGGCAGGGAATGAGCAGTTCTTC
>.|TRBJ1-5|TRBD1|TRBV3-1
CASSLGRQGQPQHF
TGTGCCAGCAGTCTAGGCCGACAGGGACAGCCCCAGCATTTT
>few|TRBJ2-2|.|TRBV11-1
CASSRTGTPTTNTGELFF
TGTGCCAGCAGCCGTACCGGGACACCCACTACGAACACCGGGGAGCTGTTTTTT
>.|TRBJ2-3|.|TRBV25-1
CASSPDSNTDTQYF
TGTGCCAGCTCTCCGGACAGTAACACAGATACGCAGTATTTT
>.|TRBJ2-5|TRBD1|TRBV7-3
CASSSTGGMETQYF
TGTGCCAGCAGCTCTACAGGGGGCATGGAGACCCAGTACTTC
>.|TRBJ2-7|TRBD1|TRBV6-5
CASSYSSGTGVYEQYF
TGTGCCAGCAGTTACTCGAGTGGTACAGGGGTATACGAGCAGTACTTC
>.|TRBJ2-2|TRBD1|TRBV14
CASSRWDRGELFF
TGTGCCAGCAGCCGTTGGGACAGGGGGGAGCTGTTTTTT
>.|TRBJ2-7|.|TRBV10-3
CAISEGVKSSYEQYF
TGTGCCATCAGTGAGGGTGTAAAATCCTCCTACGAGCAGTACTTC
>.|TRBJ2-1|TRBD2|TRBV9
CASSVQREGLSHNEQFF
TGTGCCAGCAGCGTCCAGCGGGAGGGCCTCTCCCACAATGAGCAGTTCTTC
>few|TRBJ2-3|.|TRBV12-3/TRBV12-4
CASSLEALMVTDTQYF
TGTGCCAGCAGTTTAGAAGCCCTTATGGTCACAGATACGCAGTATTTT
>few|TRBJ1-1|TRBD1|TRBV28
CASSSAGGAAFF
TGTGCCAGCAGTTCCGCAGGGGGAGCCGCTTTCTTT
>few|TRBJ2-1|.|TRBV3-1
CASSHYRQPKYNEQFF
TGTGCCAGCAGCCATTACCGACAGCCCAAATACAATGAGCAGTTCTTC
>.|TRBJ2-2|.|TRBV5-1
CASSFLASNTGELFF
TGCGCCAGCAGCTTTCTAGCGTCCAACACCGGGGAGCTGTTTTTT
>.|TRBJ2-7|TRBD2|TRBV6-2/TRBV6-3
CASTLGGSSYEQYF
TGTGCCAGCACTTTGGGGGGGTCCTCCTACGAGCAGTACTTC
>.|TRBJ2-7|TRBD2|TRBV27
CASSLTGGSTYEQYF
TGTGCCAGCAGTTTAACGGGAGGAAGCACCTACGAGCAGTACTTC
>many|TRBJ2-1|TRBD2|TRBV28
CASSMTSGRAYERGFF
TGTGCCAGCAGCATGACTAGCGGGAGGGCCTATGAGAGGGGGTTCTTC